This entry lists 4 T cell receptor beta chains sequenced from one sample in a study of OX40 agonist ivuxolimab in advanced cancers. The method was the immunoSEQ multiplex PCR assay. TCRdb stores this immuneACCESS table with in-frame sequences only. Part of the clones is absent; in the studies checked, under half of the shortfall reflects unresolved V genes, and no reason is known for the rest. This sample gives approximately 70,000 clones in total; approximately 90% of them show up just once. The top ten clones comprise about 1% of the sample. The material sequenced was CD4+ or CD8+ T cells sorted from blood, taken in a trial of the OX40 agonist ivuxolimab. The receptors derive from an adult with an advanced solid tumor such as melanoma, head and neck, liver or kidney cancer.

As DNA, the CDR3 is TGTGCCAGCAGCCCGATCATTAGACAGGGAAGGAATTACGAGCAGTACTTC. It is translated as CASSPIIRQGRNYEQYF. The chain joins TRBV7-8 to TRBJ2-7; 7 bases line up with TRBD1. V lost 5 bases and J lost 4; bases outside the gene matches: 17. The CDR3 is made up of 17 amino acids. The germline V gene has CDR1 SGHVS and CDR2 FQNEAQ. Full variable domain (outside the CDR3, taken from reference TRBV7-8 and TRBJ2-7): GAGVSQSPRYKVAKRGQDVALRCDPISGHVSLFWYQQALGQGPEFLTYFQNEAQLDKSGLPSDRFFAERPEGSVSTLKIQRTQQEDSAVYLCASSPIIRQGRNYEQYFGPGTRLTVT.

This clone was picked up one time. The J gene is TRBJ1-2, the V gene TRBV6-5; D may be TRBD1 (5 bases). Between the trimmed V and J ends, which lost 6 bases and 2 bases, there was a span of 13 bases. The CDR3 covers 14 residues. Germline-derived CDR1 and CDR2 are MNHEY and SVGAGI. Written as DNA, the CDR3 is TGTGCCAGCAGGGGACCGGGATCCAACTATGGCTACACCTTC. It codes for CASRGPGSNYGYTF.

V usage is TRBV15 and J usage is TRBJ2-3; no firm D call. There are 15 residues in the CDR3. V dropped 0 bases and J dropped 3 bases, with 10 bases sitting between them. Germline lookup yields CDR1 LNHNV and CDR2 YYDKDF (reference sequence). CDR3 amino acids: CATSRDGGGTDTQYF. CDR3 sequence (DNA): TGTGCCACCAGCAGAGATGGTGGCGGAACAGATACGCAGTATTTT.

This chain links TRBV2 with TRBJ2-2; a possible D gene is TRBD1 (5 bases). V was trimmed by 4 bases and J by 0 bases, leaving 24 bases between them. The germline gives CDR1 SNHLY, CDR2 FYNNEI. This CDR3 region has 20 residues. The chain's CDR3 is CASSGSPRVERLANTGELFF. Here the CDR3 DNA reads TGTGCCAGCAGTGGAAGCCCCAGGGTGGAGAGACTCGCGAACACCGGGGAGCTGTTTTTT. The whole variable domain, filled in from reference TRBV2 and TRBJ2-2, reads EPEVTQTPSHQVTQMGQEVILRCVPISNHLYFYWYRQILGQKVEFLVSFYNNEISEKSEIFDDQFSVERPDGSNFTLKIRSTKLEDSAMYFCASSGSPRVERLANTGELFFGEGSRLTVL.